This TCR beta chain was profiled in a study of neurological immune-mediated disorders. This clonotype was observed many times. No antigen is known for it. Study results and limitations: The greatest TCR clonal expansion appeared in HTLV-1-associated myelopathy and the smallest, falling below healthy controls, in multiple sclerosis. The absence of any CDR3 amino acid sequence shared by expanded clones across subjects suggests that repertoires were private in all groups.

The cDNA came from 5'RACE, which used 10-nucleotide random UMIs. Every sequencing run produced over 180 million TCR-beta sequences that came from 15-18 subjects. From the 5' RACE reads, TCRdb called clonotypes with MiXCR, one entry per CDR3 protein. The table has 40,000 to 60,000 distinct CDR3 sequences, roughly 14% seen once. Indicated time point: longitudinal time-point 2. V was clipped by 1 base and J by 8 bases, with 12 bases between them. The CDR3 has 14 amino acids. From germline, CDR1 is SGHRS and CDR2 YFSETQ. The receptor was isolated from a male donor with HTLV-1-associated myelopathy (HAM/TSP). The rearrangement links TRBV5-1 to TRBJ1-4, with D possibly matching TRBD1 (5 bases). The material sequenced was PBMCs. The CDR3 nucleotides are TGCGCCAGCAGCTTGACAGGTGGGGAAGAAAAACTGTTTTTT. Residues: CASSLTGGEEKLFF. The entire variable domain, with the rest obtained from reference TRBV5-1 and TRBJ1-4, is as follows: KAGVTQTPRYLIKTRGQQVTLSCSPISGHRSVSWYQQTPGQGLQFLFEYFSETQRNKGNFPGRFSGRQFSNSRSEMNVSTLELGDSALYLCASSLTGGEEKLFFGSGTQLSVL.